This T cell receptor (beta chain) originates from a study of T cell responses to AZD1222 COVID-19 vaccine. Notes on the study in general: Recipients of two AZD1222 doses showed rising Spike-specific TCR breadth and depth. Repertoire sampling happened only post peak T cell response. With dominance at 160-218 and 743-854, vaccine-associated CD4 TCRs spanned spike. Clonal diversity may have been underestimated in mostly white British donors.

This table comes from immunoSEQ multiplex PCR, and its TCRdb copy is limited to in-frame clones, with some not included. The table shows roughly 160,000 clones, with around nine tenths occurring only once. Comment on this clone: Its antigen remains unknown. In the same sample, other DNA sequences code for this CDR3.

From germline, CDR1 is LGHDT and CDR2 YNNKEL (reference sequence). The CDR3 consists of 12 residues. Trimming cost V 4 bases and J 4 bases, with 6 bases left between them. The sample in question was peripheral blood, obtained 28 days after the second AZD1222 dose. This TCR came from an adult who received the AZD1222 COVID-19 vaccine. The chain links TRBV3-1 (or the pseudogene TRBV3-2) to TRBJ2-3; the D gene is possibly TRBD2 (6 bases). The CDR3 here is CASSPGADTQYF. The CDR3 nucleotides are TGTGCCAGCAGCCCGGGGGCAGATACGCAGTATTTT.